The 25 T cell receptor beta chains reported below all come from one sample, sequenced in a study of T cells in localized non-small cell lung cancer. Assay used: immunoSEQ multiplex PCR; TCRdb lists only in-frame clones, some missing. Of about 24,000 clones in the sample, roughly 90% are singletons; the top ten hold over 5%. Sequenced here: PBMCs, sampled before any cancer treatment. The receptors stem from a man aged 40-75 years with stage II lung adenocarcinoma.

The genes are TRBV7-9 and TRBJ2-1; D may be TRBD1 (6 bases). The CDR3 is 17 residues long. V lost 4 bases and J 4 bases, leaving 20 bases between the germline ends. Germline V gene sequence: CDR1 SEHNR, CDR2 FQNEAQ (reference sequence). CDR3 coding DNA: TGTGCCAGCAGCTCATCCCAGGGGACAAGAGGGTACAATGAGCAGTTCTTC. It codes for CASSSSQGTRGYNEQFF.

This rearrangement joins TRBV12-5 to TRBJ2-1; TRBD1 aligns across 10 bases. CDR1 and CDR2 from the germline V gene are LGHNT and FRNRAP. V shed 6 bases, J shed 6 bases, and the junction held 5 bases outside the gene matches. The CDR3 has 14 residues. CDR3 sequence (DNA): TGTGCTAGTGGCACGGGACAGGGGTTCAATGAGCAGTTCTTC. Its translation: CASGTGQGFNEQFF.

This chain connects TRBV5-1 to TRBJ2-1; TRBD2 agrees at 8 bases. J lost 2 bases, V lost 4 bases, and 11 bases had no gene match. The CDR3 is made up of 17 amino acids. CDR1 and CDR2 from the germline V gene are SGHRS and YFSETQ. CDR3 sequence (DNA): TGCGCCAGCAGCGGGGACACAAGCGGGGGTACCTACAATGAGCAGTTCTTC. The encoded protein is CASSGDTSGGTYNEQFF.

The V call is TRBV13, the J call TRBJ2-1, with D tentatively TRBD2 (5 bases). CDR3 length: 16 residues. V was trimmed by 5 bases and J by 0 bases, leaving 14 bases between them. The germline gives CDR1 PRHDT, CDR2 FYEKMQ (reference sequence). The CDR3 DNA follows: TGTGCCAGCAGCCCCCAGAGCGGAAGCTCCTACAATGAGCAGTTCTTC. Encoded protein: CASSPQSGSSYNEQFF.

In the case of this clone: Because the CDR3's place on the DNA is in doubt, the DNA is left out and the CDR3 is given as listed by TCRdb. The chain recombines TRBV6-5 with TRBJ1-3; the table's D call TRBD1 went unverified against the DNA. Germline V gene lookup returns CDR1 MNHEY and CDR2 SVGAGI. Counting both end residues, the CDR3 totals 14 amino acids. Here the CDR3 reads CASSSSGQRNTIYF.

V usage is TRBV5-1 and J usage is TRBJ1-1; no clear D gene. The V end lost 4 bases, the J end lost 0 bases, and 7 bases lay between the germline ends. Germline CDR1 reads SGHRS; CDR2 reads YFSETQ. The CDR3 is made up of 13 amino acids. The CDR3: CASSRGLNTEAFF. For the CDR3, the DNA is TGCGCCAGCAGCCGGGGTCTGAACACTGAAGCTTTCTTT. Full variable domain (missing parts from reference TRBV5-1 and TRBJ1-1): KAGVTQTPRYLIKTRGQQVTLSCSPISGHRSVSWYQQTPGQGLQFLFEYFSETQRNKGNFPGRFSGRQFSNSRSEMNVSTLELGDSALYLCASSRGLNTEAFFGQGTRLTVV.

The chain is built from TRBV7-3 and TRBJ2-1; TRBD2 agrees at 8 bases. The germline V gene has CDR1 SGHTA and CDR2 FQGTGA. The length of the CDR3 is 15 residues. V gave up 2 bases and J gave up 4 bases; unmatched junction bases: 4. This CDR3 reads CASSLAGGLYNEQFF. The CDR3 region has the DNA TGTGCCAGCAGCTTAGCGGGGGGACTTTACAATGAGCAGTTCTTC.

The chain has TRBV28 and TRBJ2-7; no clear D gene. Per the germline V gene, CDR1 is MDHEN and CDR2 is SYDVKM. The CDR3 is 13 residues long. Trimming stripped 5 bases from V and 6 bases from J, with 14 bases between. The CDR3 loop is CASSPPSWGEQYF. The DNA of the CDR3 is TGTGCCAGCAGTCCCCCGTCATGGGGCGAGCAGTACTTC.

This sequence joins TRBV2 and TRBJ2-5; tentatively, D is TRBD1 (6 bases). Trimming stripped 2 bases from V and 4 bases from J, with 14 bases between. The CDR3 length is 15 residues. Germline-derived CDR1 and CDR2 are SNHLY and FYNNEI. CDR3 coding DNA: TGTGCCAGCAGTGAACAACAGAGAGGGGGAGAGACCCAGTACTTC. This translates into CASSEQQRGGETQYF.

The chain uses TRBV4-2 and TRBJ2-7, with 9 nucleotides matching TRBD2. This CDR3 has 15 residues. Losses at the gene ends were 0 bases for V and 4 bases for J; bases not matched to a gene: 4. Germline V gene lookup returns CDR1 LGHNA and CDR2 YNFKEQ. CDR3 sequence (DNA): TGTGCCAGCAGCCAAGAACTAGCGGGCTTTTACGAGCAGTACTTC. Encoded protein: CASSQELAGFYEQYF.

Written as DNA, the CDR3 is TGTGCCAGCAGCCTACCGGGACAGCCCCAGCATTTT. Residues: CASSLPGQPQHF. The chain couples TRBV5-4 to TRBJ1-5; D unclear. The CDR3 covers 12 residues. Germline V gene lookup returns CDR1 SGHNT and CDR2 YYREEE (reference sequence). Trimming pared 4 bases from V and 7 bases from J, leaving 9 bases between.

V gene TRBV5-4 combines with J gene TRBJ2-3; 9 bases fit TRBD1. CDR3 length equals 15 residues. V was clipped by 4 bases and J by 5 bases; unmatched bases: 8. Per germline, CDR1 SGHNT and CDR2 YYREEE (reference sequence). CDR3 nucleotides: TGTGCCAGCAGCGCCGGGGACAGGGTGGGAGATACGCAGTATTTT. Protein product: CASSAGDRVGDTQYF.

The genes are TRBV19 and TRBJ1-5; 7 bases line up with TRBD1. CDR1 and CDR2 from the germline V gene are LNHDA and SQIVND (reference sequence). V gave up 7 bases and J gave up 0 bases; unmatched junction bases: 12. CDR3 size: 17 residues. The chain's CDR3 is CASTRQGVHFSNQPQHF. The CDR3 DNA is TGTGCCAGTACAAGACAGGGCGTCCATTTTAGCAATCAGCCCCAGCATTTT.

The V and J genes are TRBV28 and TRBJ2-7; TRBD1 is a possible D gene (5 bases). V was cut by 6 bases and J by 2 bases, with 8 bases left in between. CDR1 is MDHEN and CDR2 is SYDVKM in the germline V gene. CDR3 length: 12 residues. The DNA for the CDR3 is TGTGCCAGCAGAACACAGGCCTACGAGCAGTACTTC. This encodes CASRTQAYEQYF.

The V call is TRBV2, the J call TRBJ2-1; 7 nucleotides line up with TRBD1. In germline, CDR1 is SNHLY, CDR2 FYNNEI. V trimming: 3 bases; J trimming: 4 bases; junction bases outside the gene matches: 6. The CDR3 consists of 15 residues. The CDR3 DNA reads as TGTGCCAGCAGTGATACAGGGGATAATTACAATGAGCAGTTCTTC. This translates into CASSDTGDNYNEQFF.

The chain is built from TRBV6-6 and TRBJ1-4; 9 positions agree with TRBD1. J lost 4 bases, V lost 5 bases, and 5 bases had no gene match. The CDR3 is 15 amino acids. Germline-derived CDR1 and CDR2 are MNHNY and SVGAGI (reference sequence). As DNA, the CDR3 is TGTGCCAGCAGTCCGATGGGACAGGGTAATGAAAAACTGTTTTTT. It encodes CASSPMGQGNEKLFF.

The chain recombines TRBV6-1 with TRBJ1-4; D might be TRBD1 (5 bases). The CDR3 sequence is 14 residues long. V was shortened by 1 base and J by 4 bases, with 7 bases between the two germline ends. The germline gives CDR1 MNHNS, CDR2 SASEGT. CDR3 nucleotides: TGTGCCAGCAGTGAAGGCGACAGTAATGAAAAACTGTTTTTT. Amino acid sequence: CASSEGDSNEKLFF.

The sample holds one count of this clone. V usage is TRBV30 and J usage is TRBJ2-7; 8 positions agree with TRBD1. The CDR3 runs to 16 residues. Germline loops: CDR1 GTSNPN, CDR2 SVGIG (reference sequence). V lost 1 base to trimming and J lost 0 bases; unmatched junction nucleotides: 8. The CDR3 loop is CAWSAGTGTLSYEQYF. DNA of the CDR3: TGTGCCTGGAGTGCCGGGACAGGCACCCTCTCCTACGAGCAGTACTTC.

The chain has TRBV9 and TRBJ2-5, with 12 bases fitting TRBD2. The CDR3 spans 15 residues. The ends lost 3 bases at V and 4 bases at J; junction bases unmatched: 4. Germline CDR1 reads SGDLS; CDR2 reads YYNGEE. Here the CDR3 reads CASSASGGASETQYF. The CDR3 DNA reads as TGTGCCAGCAGCGCTAGCGGGGGGGCATCAGAGACCCAGTACTTC.

The chain is built from TRBV7-3 and TRBJ1-1, with D possibly being TRBD1 (6 bases). Trimming took off 5 bases at V and 3 bases at J, with 10 bases between the two ends. From germline, CDR1 is SGHTA and CDR2 FQGTGA. The CDR3 loop spans 13 amino acids. CDR3 sequence reads: CASSRNRDTEAFF. For the CDR3, the DNA is TGTGCCAGCAGCCGCAACAGGGACACTGAAGCTTTCTTT.

V is TRBV6-4 and J is TRBJ2-2, with TRBD2 as a possible D gene (6 bases). V was cut by 6 bases and J by 2 bases, with 13 bases left in between. Germline V gene sequence: CDR1 MRHNA, CDR2 SNTAGT. The CDR3 is 15 residues long. The CDR3 DNA reads as TGTGCCAGCAGCATAGCGGCGGTAAACACCGGGGAGCTGTTTTTT. It yields the protein CASSIAAVNTGELFF.

The rearrangement uses TRBV19 and TRBJ2-7; 7 bases align to TRBD1. There are 12 residues in the CDR3. Unmatched junction bases numbered 9, after V lost 11 bases and J lost 5 bases. Germline V gives CDR1 LNHDA, CDR2 SQIVND (reference sequence). The CDR3 reads CAEGAVVDEQYF. In nucleotides, the CDR3 is TGTGCCGAGGGGGCCGTTGTAGACGAGCAGTACTTC.

The rearrangement joins TRBV18 to TRBJ2-5, with D uncertain. V gave up 0 bases and J gave up 0 bases, with 5 bases separating them. The V gene's germline CDR1 is KGHSH and CDR2 LQKENI. The CDR3 is 14 amino acids. Here the CDR3 reads CASSPPMDQETQYF. The DNA of the CDR3 is TGTGCCAGCTCACCACCGATGGACCAAGAGACCCAGTACTTC.

CDR3 region: CASSSRGRGGTDTQYF. Here the CDR3 DNA reads TGTGCCAGTAGTAGCCGAGGAAGGGGGGGGACAGATACGCAGTATTTT. The chain recombines TRBV19 with TRBJ2-3, with D possibly matching TRBD2 (7 bases). In germline, CDR1 is LNHDA, CDR2 SQIVND (reference sequence). This CDR3 comprises 16 residues. Trimming took 4 bases from V and 3 from J, leaving 17 bases between them.

The CDR3 sequence: CAWRYKIGTEAFF. CDR3 bases: TGTGCCTGGAGGTACAAGATAGGAACTGAAGCTTTCTTT. This sequence joins TRBV30 and TRBJ1-1; no reliable D call. CDR3 size: 13 residues. V was cut by 3 bases and J by 5 bases, with 13 bases left in between. Germline V lookup: CDR1 GTSNPN, CDR2 SVGIG (reference sequence).